The clone carrying this TCR beta chain turned up a few times. Germline lookup yields CDR1 SNHLY and CDR2 FYNNEI. This CDR3 spans 14 amino acids. V lost 4 bases and J lost 3, with 10 bases in between. The sample comes from a study of blood T cell repertoires in COVID-19. Here immunoSEQ multiplex PCR was the method, and the copy in TCRdb shows in-frame clones only, minus some. The profile covers roughly 68,000 clones, with around 82% appearing a single time and around 8% taken by the ten largest. The TCR comes from a man in his forties or fifties with active COVID-19. The sequenced sample consisted of peripheral blood. The V and J genes are TRBV2 and TRBJ1-5, with no clear D. The CDR3 DNA reads as TGTGCCAGCAGTGTTGATCAGTTCAATCAGCCCCAGCATTTT. Its translation: CASSVDQFNQPQHF.